This is a list of T cell receptor beta chains from one sample in a study of circulating CD8 cells and anti-PD-1 response in melanoma. TCRdb redid the calling of the reads with MiXCR, one entry per CDR3 protein. The data hold 950 to 1,300 distinct CDR3 sequences, with about 6% observed a single time. The sequences come from CD8+ T cells from PBMCs, collected at baseline or after one month of anti-PD-1 therapy (not recorded which). Source of these receptors: a human donor with melanoma. The conserved cysteine and the conserved F or W are not part of the CDR3 here.

TRBV6-5,ASSPGLYSNQPQH
TRBV6-2/TRBV6-3,ASSYKTSGDPDTQY
TRBV19,ASTPGGDEQF
TRBV27,ASSPRTHSQHEQY
TRBV7-2,ASSFPNEQY
TRBV6-1,ASSDSDTGELF
TRBV4-1,ASSQDFLKT
TRBV6-2/TRBV6-3,ASSLSLPYEQY
TRBV7-2,ASSSDRSGETQY
TRBV29-1,SAGTLNTGELF
TRBV5-4,ASSQTYGEQF
TRBV2,ASSEAPGRPYEQY